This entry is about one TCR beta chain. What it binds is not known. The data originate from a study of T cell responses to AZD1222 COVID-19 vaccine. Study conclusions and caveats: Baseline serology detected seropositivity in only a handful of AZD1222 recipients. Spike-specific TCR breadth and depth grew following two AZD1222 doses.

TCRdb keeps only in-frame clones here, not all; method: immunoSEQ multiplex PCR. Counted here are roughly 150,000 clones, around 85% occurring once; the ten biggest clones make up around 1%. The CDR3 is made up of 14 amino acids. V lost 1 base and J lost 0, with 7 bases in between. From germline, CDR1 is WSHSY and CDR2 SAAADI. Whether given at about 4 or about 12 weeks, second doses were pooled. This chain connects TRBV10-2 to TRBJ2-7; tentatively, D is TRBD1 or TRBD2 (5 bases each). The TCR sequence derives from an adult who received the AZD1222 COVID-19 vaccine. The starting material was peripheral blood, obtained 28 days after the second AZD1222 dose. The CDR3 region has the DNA TGCGCCAGCAGTGAGTATGGGGGCTCCTACGAGCAGTACTTC. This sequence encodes CASSEYGGSYEQYF.